This T cell receptor (beta chain) originates from a study of T cell responses to AZD1222 COVID-19 vaccine. The table came from immunoSEQ multiplex PCR; TCRdb's copy has only in-frame clones and leaves some out. In the table there are under 130,000 clones, nearly 90% of which are singletons. This clone was counted a few times. Combined were second doses at about 4 or about 12 weeks. Specimen: peripheral blood, collected 28 days after the second AZD1222 dose. This TCR was sampled from an adult who received the AZD1222 COVID-19 vaccine.

The CDR3 DNA follows: TGTGCCAGCAGCCCAGGGTTAGGCTATGGCTACACCTTC. It yields the protein CASSPGLGYGYTF. The chain links TRBV14 to TRBJ1-2; a weak D match, TRBD1 (5 bases). Germline CDR1 is SGHDN and CDR2 is FVKESK. V was trimmed by 4 bases and J by 4 bases, leaving 10 bases between them. This CDR3 is built from 13 residues.